Listed here is a single TCR beta chain. The specificity of this receptor is unknown. No much larger clone exists at a distance of one base, and base qualities are not known. The record originates from a study of identical twins (TCRdb year 2016). About the study as a whole: TCR alpha and beta repertoires from monozygotic twins, unrelated adults of various ages and cord blood were deep-sequenced to test whether fetal clonotypes persist. Replicate twin experiments were performed at different times using different library preparation protocols to rule out contamination. General study outcomes and caveats: Zero-insertion analyses could be partly confounded by invariant T cells such as MAIT and iNKT, although diverse VJ usage argued against such confounding for most clonotypes. In monozygotic twins, out-of-frame TCR alpha sharing was systematically underestimated by recombination models, although the models agreed with sharing between unrelated individuals. The excess sharing between twins in beta out-of-frame sequences was weaker because fewer shared sequences reduced the signal-to-noise ratio. Because the same donors could not be followed over many years, conclusions were based on cross-sectional statistical analysis. Fewer insertions were carried by abundant cord blood beta clonotypes; a weaker similar trend was observed in young adult naive repertoires, while no such trend was observed in memory repertoires. Compared with coincidental sharing between unrelated individuals, an excess of low generation-probability sequences was observed among out-of-frame TCR alpha sequences shared between twins.

Libraries were built with 5' RACE. The sequencing machine was an Illumina HiSeq 2000. A universal primer binding site was introduced by template switching, and a unique molecular identifier was present in the final cDNA, enabling accurate counting of TCR cDNA molecules. First-strand cDNA for TCR alpha and beta chains was synthesized from specific primers in the conserved constant-segment region. To control for contamination, each cDNA library was double barcoded with a SMART-Mk sample barcode plus Illumina barcodes. TruSeq adapter sequences and Illumina sample barcodes were added in two successive PCR steps. The Illumina HiSeq platform was used with custom primers to sequence TCR alpha and beta cDNA libraries. Per the source publication's procedure: Raw reads were processed with MiGEC to extract unique molecular identifiers, and MiXCR was used to determine CDR3 positions. Recombination models were inferred per individual with the repgenHMM and IGoR tools using an EM algorithm. Shared clonotypes were analyzed with the tcR package in R, and sharing was normalized by the product of cloneset sizes. Out-of-frame nonproductive sequences were analyzed to study raw recombination free of thymic and clonal selection effects. TCRdb redid the processing of the public reads, applying fastp at Q25 and MiXCR, and retained in-frame beta chains. Entries are consolidated by CDR3 protein sequence, retaining the most common genes and DNA. The V and J calls and clone size are TCRdb's, not the authors'. The sample contains around 480,000 distinct CDR3 sequences, 14% of them found a single time. The ten largest clones capture approximately 0.52% of the sample.

Only healthy Caucasian donors were included. The twin cohort comprised three pairs of female monozygotic twins, all aged roughly 18 to 30 years. Positive isolation kits from Invitrogen were used to isolate CD4+ and CD8+ T cell populations. V is pruned by 6 bases and J by 6 bases, leaving 4 bases of the junction without a gene match. The CDR3 measures 13 amino acids from cysteine to phenylalanine. The entry retains the CDR3 DNA only, 39 bases that are in frame from base 1. According to the germline V gene (reference sequence), CDR1 reads DFQATT and CDR2 reads SNEGSKA. This same sample was also part of a study on yellow fever vaccine responses in identical twins. The second study also describes: According to the authors, in identical twins the way T cells responded to vaccination appeared partly convergent and partly personalized. In identical twins, the study followed T cell clones that responded to the vaccine with precision.

The chain uses TRBV20-1 and TRBJ2-2; 10 bases in between match TRBD1. This sequence originates from a woman between 18 and 30 years old in good health. Source material: CD4+ T cells sorted from blood. The nucleotide sequence reads TGCAGTGCCGCCGGACAGGGGGCCGGGGAGCTGTTTTTT. This translates into CSAAGQGAGELFF.